Presented here are 7 T cell receptor beta chains from one specimen sequenced in a study of blood T cell repertoires in COVID-19. Profiling relied on immunoSEQ multiplex PCR, and the TCRdb table lists in-frame clones only, not all of them. The table shows roughly 180,000 clones, with around 94% occurring only once. Material for sequencing was peripheral blood. These receptors all stem from a man aged 25 to 40 with COVID-19, enrolled during active disease.

The chain combines TRBV6-1 with TRBJ2-5; a weak D match, TRBD1 (5 bases). Trimming shortened V by 1 base and J by 2 bases, and 8 bases separated the two germline ends. This CDR3 comprises 14 residues. Germline V gene sequence: CDR1 MNHNS, CDR2 SASEGT. CDR3 sequence: CASSEGAGQETQYF. The CDR3 DNA sequence: TGTGCCAGCAGTGAAGGGGCAGGGCAAGAGACCCAGTACTTC.

This chain joins TRBV7-9 and TRBJ1-2, with D tentatively TRBD1 (5 bases). Looked up from germline, CDR1 is SEHNR and CDR2 is FQNEAQ (reference sequence). This CDR3 is 15 amino acids long. Trimming pared 5 bases from V and 0 bases from J, leaving 13 bases between. In nucleotides, the CDR3 is TGTGCCAGCAGCCCTACAGGCTTGGCTAACTATGGCTACACCTTC. It specifies CASSPTGLANYGYTF.

The rearrangement uses TRBV9 and TRBJ2-7; 7 bases are shared with TRBD1. V shed 0 bases, J shed 2 bases, and the junction held 8 bases outside the gene matches. There are 16 residues in the CDR3. Germline CDR1 is SGDLS and CDR2 is YYNGEE. The CDR3 loop is CASSVGGTERTYEQYF. The CDR3 coding sequence is TGTGCCAGCAGCGTAGGGGGGACAGAAAGAACCTACGAGCAGTACTTC. The full variable domain, rest sourced from reference TRBV9 and TRBJ2-7, is DSGVTQTPKHLITATGQRVTLRCSPRSGDLSVYWYQQSLDQGLQFLIQYYNGEERAKGNILERFSAQQFPDLHSELNLSSLELGDSALYFCASSVGGTERTYEQYFGPGTRLTVT.

The table lists this clone with a count of one. The rearrangement links TRBV9 to TRBJ1-2, with D tentatively TRBD1 (5 bases). CDR1 is SGDLS and CDR2 is YYNGEE in the germline V gene. Trimming took off 4 bases at V and 10 bases at J, with 14 bases between the two ends. The CDR3 has 12 residues. CDR3 nucleotide sequence: TGTGCCAGCAGCCCGCGGGGGGGGGACTACACCTTC. Translating gives CASSPRGGDYTF.

The chain employs TRBV5-1 and TRBJ1-1; 7 bases match TRBD1. The CDR3 runs 17 residues. Trimming removed 2 bases from V and 3 bases from J; junction bases left unmatched: 13. Germline V lookup: CDR1 SGHRS, CDR2 YFSETQ. As DNA, the CDR3 is TGCGCCAGCAGCTTCGTAACTTTACAGGGGTGGGACACTGAAGCTTTCTTT. Amino acid sequence: CASSFVTLQGWDTEAFF.

The chain uses TRBV5-1 and TRBJ2-5; 9 bases match TRBD2. Germline CDR1 reads SGHRS; CDR2 reads YFSETQ. The CDR3 consists of 17 residues. The J segment lost 4 bases and the V segment lost 0 bases, leaving 10 bases of the junction unmatched. CDR3 sequence: CASSLDAIGGGAETQYF. CDR3 bases: TGCGCCAGCAGCTTGGATGCCATTGGCGGGGGGGCAGAGACCCAGTACTTC.

A few counts support this clone. The chain combines TRBV30 with TRBJ1-1, with no clear D. V lost 0 bases, J lost 0 bases, and 8 bases lay in between. The CDR3 has 14 residues. CDR1 is GTSNPN, CDR2 SVGIG, per germline (reference sequence). The CDR3 region is CAWSVGQLNTEAFF. As DNA, the CDR3 is TGTGCCTGGAGTGTTGGGCAGTTGAACACTGAAGCTTTCTTT.